The 10 T cell receptor beta chains below come from one sample, sequenced in a study of blood T cell repertoires in COVID-19. TCRdb's table, derived via immunoSEQ multiplex PCR, lists solely in-frame clones and lacks some. The sample holds about 120,000 clones, roughly 90% seen once. The specimen was peripheral blood. The receptor set was obtained from a man aged 50 to 59 with active COVID-19.

The chain couples TRBV7-2 to TRBJ2-1; the D is unclear. Germline V gene data show CDR1 as SGHTA and CDR2 as FQGNSA. Trimming pared 4 bases from V and 3 bases from J, leaving 4 bases between. CDR3 length: 12 amino acids. The CDR3 here is CASSSYYNEQFF. The CDR3 bases are TGTGCCAGCAGCTCTTACTACAATGAGCAGTTCTTC. The variable domain in full, completed from reference TRBV7-2 and TRBJ2-1, reads GAGVSQSPSNKVTEKGKDVELRCDPISGHTALYWYRQSLGQGLEFLIYFQGNSAPDKSGLPSDRFSAERTGGSVSTLTIQRTQQEDSAVYLCASSSYYNEQFFGPGTRLTVL.

V is TRBV7-2 and J is TRBJ2-7, with TRBD2 matching over 8 bases. Trimming took 5 bases from V and 3 from J; bases not matched to a gene: 9. CDR1 and CDR2 from the germline V gene are SGHTA and FQGNSA. CDR3 size: 15 residues. CDR3: CASSPRGRGVYEQYF. The CDR3 nucleotides read TGTGCCAGCAGCCCCCGGGGGCGGGGGGTCTACGAGCAGTACTTC. Combining the CDR3 with reference TRBV7-2 and TRBJ2-7 gives the whole variable domain GAGVSQSPSNKVTEKGKDVELRCDPISGHTALYWYRQSLGQGLEFLIYFQGNSAPDKSGLPSDRFSAERTGGSVSTLTIQRTQQEDSAVYLCASSPRGRGVYEQYFGPGTRLTVT.

The chain recombines TRBV19 with TRBJ1-5; D is unresolved. V gave up 4 bases and J gave up 4 bases, with 14 bases separating them. CDR1 and CDR2 (germline): LNHDA, SQIVND (reference sequence). The CDR3 sequence is 15 residues long. The CDR3 region is CASSNWMGPNQPQHF. Written as DNA, the CDR3 is TGTGCCAGTAGTAACTGGATGGGCCCTAATCAGCCCCAGCATTTT.

The genes are TRBV4-2 and TRBJ2-1; TRBD2 agrees at 10 bases. CDR1 is LGHNA and CDR2 is YNFKEQ in the germline V gene. This CDR3 contains 16 residues. V dropped 3 bases and J dropped 4; count of bases not matched to a gene: 6. In nucleotides, the CDR3 is TGTGCCAGCAGCCACTCTGAGCGGGGGGGATACAATGAGCAGTTCTTC. It translates to CASSHSERGGYNEQFF.

CDR3 in DNA: TGTGCCAGCAGTTTAGGTGAGGGTTCACCCCTCCACTTT. Translated, it gives CASSLGEGSPLHF. The chain couples TRBV28 to TRBJ1-6; D ambiguous. The CDR3 sequence is 13 residues long. The V gene lost 2 bases and the J gene lost 9 bases, with 8 bases spanning the gap. The V gene's germline CDR1 is MDHEN and CDR2 SYDVKM. Combining the CDR3 with reference TRBV28 and TRBJ1-6 gives the whole variable domain DVKVTQSSRYLVKRTGEKVFLECVQDMDHENMFWYRQDPGLGLRLIYFSYDVKMKEKGDIPEGYSVSREKKERFSLILESASTNQTSMYLCASSLGEGSPLHFGNGTRLTVT.

This clone has a handful of counts. The V call is TRBV10-2, the J call TRBJ1-5; D uncertain. From germline, CDR1 is WSHSY and CDR2 SAAADI. V gave up 6 bases and J gave up 4 bases, with 22 bases separating them. The CDR3 consists of 17 residues. The CDR3 region has the DNA TGCGCCAGCAGGCAAACTGGGAAGGGAGCGAATAATCAGCCCCAGCATTTT. Translating gives CASRQTGKGANNQPQHF.

The genes are TRBV10-3 and TRBJ1-1; D might be TRBD1 (5 bases). CDR3 size: 13 residues. The germline V gene encodes CDR1 ENHRY and CDR2 SYGVKD. V lost 2 bases, J lost 10 bases, and 14 bases lay in between. This CDR3 reads CAISEEGAFGAFF. In DNA, the CDR3 is TGTGCCATCAGTGAGGAAGGGGCCTTCGGAGCTTTCTTT.

The chain uses TRBV5-5 and TRBJ2-3; TRBD2 aligns across 7 bases. Germline V CDR1 and CDR2: SGHKS, YYEKEE (reference sequence). CDR3 length equals 12 residues. V lost 2 bases and J lost 12; bases outside the gene matches: 6. The CDR3 sequence is CASSFGLGAQYF. DNA for the CDR3: TGTGCCAGCAGCTTCGGACTAGGGGCCCAGTATTTT.

This chain uses TRBV6-5 with TRBJ2-2; TRBD1 might be the D (6 bases). Per germline, CDR1 MNHEY and CDR2 SVGAGI. Trimming shortened V by 5 bases and J by 5 bases, and 9 bases separated the two germline ends. The CDR3 has 13 amino acids. The DNA of the CDR3 is TGTGCCAGCAGTACAACAGGGACCGGGGAGCTGTTTTTT. This codes for CASSTTGTGELFF.

This sequence joins TRBV11-3 and TRBJ1-2, with 7 nucleotides matching TRBD1. The V and J ends lost 5 bases and 6 bases, in that order; junction bases with no gene match: 3. Germline values: CDR1 SGHNT, CDR2 YENEEA. The CDR3 contains 12 residues. CDR3 residues: CASSAQGHGYTF. The CDR3 nucleotides are TGTGCCAGCAGCGCACAGGGGCATGGCTACACCTTC.